This record covers a single T cell receptor beta chain. Per the authors' pipeline: Amplification from reference gene primers served as the basis for estimated nucleated cell counts. The table came from immunoSEQ multiplex PCR; TCRdb's copy has only in-frame clones and leaves some out. That table is the source of V, J and clone size, and D and trimming were worked out from the DNA. Among about 160,000 clones listed, 80% to 85% were seen once. Between the trimmed V and J ends, which lost 0 bases and 7 bases, there was a span of 18 bases. Germline lookup yields CDR1 SGHAT and CDR2 FQDESV (reference sequence). This CDR3 is built from 16 residues. This record belongs to a study of blood T cell repertoires in COVID-19. About the study: Both acute and convalescent COVID-19 samples were obtained from the United States, Italy and Spain. PBMCs, B-cell-depleted T cells, or T cells provided the cDNA or gDNA that made up the material.

V is TRBV11-1 and J is TRBJ1-1, with D perhaps matching TRBD1 (5 bases). The receptor was isolated from a woman at least 80 years old with active or convalescent COVID-19. Sequenced sample: peripheral blood. The CDR3 DNA reads as TGTGCCAGCAGCTTAGCGCGGGGCAGGTGGCCCCTTGAAGCTTTCTTT. It specifies CASSLARGRWPLEAFF.